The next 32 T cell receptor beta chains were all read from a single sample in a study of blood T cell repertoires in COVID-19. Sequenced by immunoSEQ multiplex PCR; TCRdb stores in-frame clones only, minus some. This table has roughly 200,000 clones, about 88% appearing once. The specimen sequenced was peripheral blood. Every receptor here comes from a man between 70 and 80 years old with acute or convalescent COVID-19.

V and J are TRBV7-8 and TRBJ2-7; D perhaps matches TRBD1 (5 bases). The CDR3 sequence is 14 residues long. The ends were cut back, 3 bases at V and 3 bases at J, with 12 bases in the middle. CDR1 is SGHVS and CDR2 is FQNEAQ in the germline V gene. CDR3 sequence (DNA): TGTGCCAGCAGCTTCCGTCCGGACAACTACGAGCAGTACTTC. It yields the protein CASSFRPDNYEQYF.

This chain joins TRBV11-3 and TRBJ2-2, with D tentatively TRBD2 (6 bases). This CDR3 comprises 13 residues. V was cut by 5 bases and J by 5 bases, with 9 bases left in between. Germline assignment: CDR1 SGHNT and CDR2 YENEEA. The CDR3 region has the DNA TGTGCCAGCAGCGTTGGGGGGACCGGGGAGCTGTTTTTT. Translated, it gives CASSVGGTGELFF.

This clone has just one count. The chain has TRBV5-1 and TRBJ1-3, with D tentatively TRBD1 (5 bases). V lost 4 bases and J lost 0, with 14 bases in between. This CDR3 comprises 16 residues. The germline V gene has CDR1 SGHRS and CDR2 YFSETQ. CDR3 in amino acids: CASSPGGTSSGNTIYF. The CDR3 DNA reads TGCGCCAGCAGCCCGGGGGGGACGAGCTCTGGAAACACCATATATTTT. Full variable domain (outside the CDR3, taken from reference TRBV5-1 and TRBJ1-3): KAGVTQTPRYLIKTRGQQVTLSCSPISGHRSVSWYQQTPGQGLQFLFEYFSETQRNKGNFPGRFSGRQFSNSRSEMNVSTLELGDSALYLCASSPGGTSSGNTIYFGEGSWLTVV.

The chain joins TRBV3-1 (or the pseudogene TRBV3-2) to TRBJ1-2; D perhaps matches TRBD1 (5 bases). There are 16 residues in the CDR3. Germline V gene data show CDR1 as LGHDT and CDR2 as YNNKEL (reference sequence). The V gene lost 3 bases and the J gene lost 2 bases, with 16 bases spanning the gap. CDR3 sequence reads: CASSHGLGEANYGYTF. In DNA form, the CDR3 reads TGTGCCAGCAGCCACGGTCTAGGGGAGGCGAACTATGGCTACACCTTC.

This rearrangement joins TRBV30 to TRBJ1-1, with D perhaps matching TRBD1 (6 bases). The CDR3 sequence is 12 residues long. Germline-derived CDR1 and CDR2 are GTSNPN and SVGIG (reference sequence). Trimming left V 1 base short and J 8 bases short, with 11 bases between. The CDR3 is CAWSADRAEAFF. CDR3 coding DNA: TGTGCCTGGAGTGCGGACAGAGCCGAAGCTTTCTTT.

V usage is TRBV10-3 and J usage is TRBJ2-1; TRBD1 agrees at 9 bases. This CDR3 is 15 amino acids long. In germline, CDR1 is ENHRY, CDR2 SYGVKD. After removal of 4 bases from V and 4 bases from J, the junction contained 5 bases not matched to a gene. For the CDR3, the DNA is TGTGCCATCAGTGGGGGACAGGGATTATACAATGAGCAGTTCTTC. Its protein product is CAISGGQGLYNEQFF.

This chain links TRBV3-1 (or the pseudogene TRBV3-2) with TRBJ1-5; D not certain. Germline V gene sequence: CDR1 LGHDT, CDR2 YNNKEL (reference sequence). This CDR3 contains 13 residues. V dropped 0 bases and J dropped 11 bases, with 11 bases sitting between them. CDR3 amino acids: CASSQDRSSTQHF. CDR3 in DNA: TGTGCCAGCAGCCAAGACAGGTCATCGACCCAGCATTTT.

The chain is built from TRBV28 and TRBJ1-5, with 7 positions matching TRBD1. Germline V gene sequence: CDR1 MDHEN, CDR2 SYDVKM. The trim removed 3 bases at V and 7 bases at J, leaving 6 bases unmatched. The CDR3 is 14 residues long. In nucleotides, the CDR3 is TGTGCCAGCAGTTTTACAGGGGCCTGGCAGCCCCAGCATTTT. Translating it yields CASSFTGAWQPQHF.

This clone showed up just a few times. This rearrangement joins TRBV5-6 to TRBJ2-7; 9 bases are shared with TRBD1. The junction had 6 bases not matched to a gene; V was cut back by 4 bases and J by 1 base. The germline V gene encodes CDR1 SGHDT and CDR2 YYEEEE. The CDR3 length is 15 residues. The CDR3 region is CASSATGTGSYEQYF. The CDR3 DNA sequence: TGTGCCAGCAGCGCGACCGGGACAGGGTCCTACGAGCAGTACTTC.

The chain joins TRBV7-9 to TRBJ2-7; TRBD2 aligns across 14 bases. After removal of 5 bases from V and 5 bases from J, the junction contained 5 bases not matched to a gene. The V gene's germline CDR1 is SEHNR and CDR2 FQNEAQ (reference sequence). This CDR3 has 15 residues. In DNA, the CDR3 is TGTGCCAGCAGCCGCGGGACTAGCGGGAGAAACGAGCAGTACTTC. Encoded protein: CASSRGTSGRNEQYF.

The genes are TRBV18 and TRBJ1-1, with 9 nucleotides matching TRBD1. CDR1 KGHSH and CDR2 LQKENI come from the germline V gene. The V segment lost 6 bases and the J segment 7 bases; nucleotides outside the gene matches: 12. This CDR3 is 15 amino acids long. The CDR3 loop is CASSQDRGRLSEAFF. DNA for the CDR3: TGTGCCAGCTCGCAAGACAGGGGGAGATTGAGTGAAGCTTTCTTT.

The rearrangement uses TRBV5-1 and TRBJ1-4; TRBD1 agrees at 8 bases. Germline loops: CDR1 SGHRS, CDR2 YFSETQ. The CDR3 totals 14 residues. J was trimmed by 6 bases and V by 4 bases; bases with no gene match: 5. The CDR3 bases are TGCGCCAGCAGCACGCAGGGGGCTGATGAAAAACTGTTTTTT. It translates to CASSTQGADEKLFF.

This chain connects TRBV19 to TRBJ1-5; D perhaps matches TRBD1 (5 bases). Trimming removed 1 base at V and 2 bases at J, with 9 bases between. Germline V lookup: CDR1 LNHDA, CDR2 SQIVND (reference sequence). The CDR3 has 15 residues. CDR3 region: CASSIAGPGNQPQHF. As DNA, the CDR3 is TGTGCCAGTAGTATAGCAGGGCCTGGCAATCAGCCCCAGCATTTT.

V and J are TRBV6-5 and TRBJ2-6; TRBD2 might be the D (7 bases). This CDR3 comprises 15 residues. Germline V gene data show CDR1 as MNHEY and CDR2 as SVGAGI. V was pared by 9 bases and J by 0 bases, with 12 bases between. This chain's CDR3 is CASLGGRSGANVLTF. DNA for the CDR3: TGTGCCAGTCTGGGGGGGCGCTCTGGGGCCAACGTCCTGACTTTC.

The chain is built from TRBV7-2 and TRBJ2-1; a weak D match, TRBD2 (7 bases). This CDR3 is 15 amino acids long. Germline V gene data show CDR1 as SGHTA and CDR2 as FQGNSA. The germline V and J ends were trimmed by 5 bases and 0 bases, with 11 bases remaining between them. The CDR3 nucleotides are TGTGCCAGCAGCCCGAGGGGGGGCTCCTACAATGAGCAGTTCTTC. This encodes CASSPRGGSYNEQFF. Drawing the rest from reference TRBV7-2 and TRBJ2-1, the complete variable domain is GAGVSQSPSNKVTEKGKDVELRCDPISGHTALYWYRQSLGQGLEFLIYFQGNSAPDKSGLPSDRFSAERTGGSVSTLTIQRTQQEDSAVYLCASSPRGGSYNEQFFGPGTRLTVL.

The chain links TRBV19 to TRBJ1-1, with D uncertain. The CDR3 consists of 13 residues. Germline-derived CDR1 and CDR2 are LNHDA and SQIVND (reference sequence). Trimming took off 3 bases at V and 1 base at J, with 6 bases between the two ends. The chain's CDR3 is CASSMFRNTEAFF. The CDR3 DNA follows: TGTGCCAGTAGTATGTTCAGGAACACTGAAGCTTTCTTT.

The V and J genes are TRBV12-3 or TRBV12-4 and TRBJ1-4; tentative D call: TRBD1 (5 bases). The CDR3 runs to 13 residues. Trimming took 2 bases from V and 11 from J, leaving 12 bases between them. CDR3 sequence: CASSLLLGRKLFF. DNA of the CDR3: TGTGCCAGCAGTTTATTACTGGGGCGGAAACTGTTTTTT.

The CDR3 spells CASSIRDPGEKLFF. The DNA of the CDR3 is TGTGCCAGTAGTATCCGGGATCCGGGGGAAAAACTGTTTTTT. This sequence joins TRBV19 and TRBJ1-4; D remains unclear. Germline V gene lookup returns CDR1 LNHDA and CDR2 SQIVND (reference sequence). The CDR3 totals 14 residues. The V gene lost 3 bases and the J gene lost 8 bases, with 13 bases spanning the gap.

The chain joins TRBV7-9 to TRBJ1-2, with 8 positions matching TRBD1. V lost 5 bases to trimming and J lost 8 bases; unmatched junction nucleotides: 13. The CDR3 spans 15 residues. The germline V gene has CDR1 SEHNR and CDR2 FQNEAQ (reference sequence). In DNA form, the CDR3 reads TGTGCCAGCAGCAGCGGACAGGGAGGTTCTCGAGGCTACACCTTC. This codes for CASSSGQGGSRGYTF.

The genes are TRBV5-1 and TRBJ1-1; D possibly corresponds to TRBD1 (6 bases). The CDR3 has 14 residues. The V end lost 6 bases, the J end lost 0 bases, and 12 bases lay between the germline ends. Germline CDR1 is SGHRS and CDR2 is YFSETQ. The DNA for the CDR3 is TGCGCCAGCACCGCACAGGGAATGAACACTGAAGCTTTCTTT. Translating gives CASTAQGMNTEAFF.

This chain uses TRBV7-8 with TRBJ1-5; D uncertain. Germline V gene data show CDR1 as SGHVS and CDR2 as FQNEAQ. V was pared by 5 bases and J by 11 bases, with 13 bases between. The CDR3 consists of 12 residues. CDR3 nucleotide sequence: TGTGCCAGCAGCCTAGGTGTGGAGGCCCAGCATTTT. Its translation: CASSLGVEAQHF.

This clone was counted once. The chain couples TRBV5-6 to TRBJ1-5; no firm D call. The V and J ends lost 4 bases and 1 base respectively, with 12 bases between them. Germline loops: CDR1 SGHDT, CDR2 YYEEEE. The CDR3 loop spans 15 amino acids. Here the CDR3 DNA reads TGTGCCAGCAGCCGGAGAGGTGGGAGCAATCAGCCCCAGCATTTT. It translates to CASSRRGGSNQPQHF.

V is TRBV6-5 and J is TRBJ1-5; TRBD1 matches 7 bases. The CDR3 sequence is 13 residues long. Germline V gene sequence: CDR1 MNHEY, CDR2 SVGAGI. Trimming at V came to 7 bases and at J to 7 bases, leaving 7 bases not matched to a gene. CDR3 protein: CASTPGGKQPQHF. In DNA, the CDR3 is TGTGCCAGCACCCCAGGGGGAAAACAGCCCCAGCATTTT.

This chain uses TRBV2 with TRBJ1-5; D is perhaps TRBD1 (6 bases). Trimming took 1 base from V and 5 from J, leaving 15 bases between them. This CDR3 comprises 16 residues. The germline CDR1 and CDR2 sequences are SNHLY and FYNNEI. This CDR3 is CASSEGGHTEDQPQHF. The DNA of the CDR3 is TGTGCCAGCAGTGAAGGGGGGCATACGGAGGATCAGCCCCAGCATTTT.

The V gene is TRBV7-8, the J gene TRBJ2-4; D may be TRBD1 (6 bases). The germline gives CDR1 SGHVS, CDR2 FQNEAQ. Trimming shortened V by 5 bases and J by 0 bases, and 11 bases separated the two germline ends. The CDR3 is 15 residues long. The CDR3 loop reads CASSPVGGAKNIQYF. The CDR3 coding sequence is TGTGCCAGCAGCCCCGTAGGGGGAGCCAAAAACATTCAGTACTTC. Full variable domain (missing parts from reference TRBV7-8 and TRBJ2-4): GAGVSQSPRYKVAKRGQDVALRCDPISGHVSLFWYQQALGQGPEFLTYFQNEAQLDKSGLPSDRFFAERPEGSVSTLKIQRTQQEDSAVYLCASSPVGGAKNIQYFGAGTRLSVL.

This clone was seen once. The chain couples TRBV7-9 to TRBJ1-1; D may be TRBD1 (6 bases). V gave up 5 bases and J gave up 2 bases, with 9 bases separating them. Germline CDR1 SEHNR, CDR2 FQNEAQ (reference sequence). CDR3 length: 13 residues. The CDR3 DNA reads TGTGCCAGCAGCCAGGGGACAAACACTGAAGCTTTCTTT. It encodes CASSQGTNTEAFF.

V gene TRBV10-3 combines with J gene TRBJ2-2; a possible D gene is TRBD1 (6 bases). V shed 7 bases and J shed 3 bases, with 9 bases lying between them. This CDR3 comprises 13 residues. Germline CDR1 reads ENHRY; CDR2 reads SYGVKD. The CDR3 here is CAIKDSYTGELFF. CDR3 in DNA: TGTGCCATCAAGGACAGCTACACCGGGGAGCTGTTTTTT.

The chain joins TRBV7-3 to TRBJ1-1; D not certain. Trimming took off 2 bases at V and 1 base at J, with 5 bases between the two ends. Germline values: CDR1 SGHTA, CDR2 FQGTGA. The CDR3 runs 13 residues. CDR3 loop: CASSLAENTEAFF. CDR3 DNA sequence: TGTGCCAGCAGCTTAGCGGAGAACACTGAAGCTTTCTTT.

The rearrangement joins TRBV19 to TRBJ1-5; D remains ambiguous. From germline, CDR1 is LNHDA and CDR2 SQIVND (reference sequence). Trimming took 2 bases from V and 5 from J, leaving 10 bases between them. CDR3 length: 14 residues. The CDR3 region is CASSIRQRDQPQHF. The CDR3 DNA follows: TGTGCCAGTAGTATACGCCAGAGGGATCAGCCCCAGCATTTT.

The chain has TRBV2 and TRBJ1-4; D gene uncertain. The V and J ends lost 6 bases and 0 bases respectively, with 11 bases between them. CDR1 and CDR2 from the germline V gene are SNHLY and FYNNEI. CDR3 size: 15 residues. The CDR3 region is CASSGENPTNEKLFF. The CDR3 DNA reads TGTGCCAGCAGCGGGGAAAATCCAACTAATGAAAAACTGTTTTTT.

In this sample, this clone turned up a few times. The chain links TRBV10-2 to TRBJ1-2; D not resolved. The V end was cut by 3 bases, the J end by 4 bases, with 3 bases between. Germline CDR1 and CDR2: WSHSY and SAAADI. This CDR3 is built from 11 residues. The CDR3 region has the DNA TGCGCCAGCAGTGATAGCTATGGCTACACCTTC. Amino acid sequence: CASSDSYGYTF.

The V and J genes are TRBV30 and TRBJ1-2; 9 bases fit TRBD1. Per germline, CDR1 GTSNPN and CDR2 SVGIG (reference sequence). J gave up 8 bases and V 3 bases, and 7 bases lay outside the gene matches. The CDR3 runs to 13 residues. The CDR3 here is CAWSGQGTRGYTF. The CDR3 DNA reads TGTGCCTGGAGCGGACAGGGGACAAGGGGCTACACCTTC.